This T cell receptor (beta chain) was identified in a study of control samples from healthy donors and cancer patients. The V end lost 5 bases, the J end lost 4 bases, and 14 bases lay between the germline ends. Germline loops: CDR1 SGHNT, CDR2 YENEEA. The CDR3 loop spans 14 amino acids. Sequencing was performed with immunoSEQ multiplex PCR; in TCRdb, only in-frame clones are kept and a portion is missing. The table includes around 120,000 clones, around 87% detected once. The V call is TRBV11-3, the J call TRBJ1-1; D not certain. This receptor was obtained from a middle-aged man in good health. Sequencing input: blood. CDR3 bases: TGTGCCAGCAGCCCGATGGGCAGTAGCACTGAAGCTTTCTTT. This translates into CASSPMGSSTEAFF.